Below are 19 T cell receptor beta chains sequenced from a single sample in a study of human T cells and chemical hapten exposure. RNA extraction used unfractionated whole blood as the source of total RNA. TCRdb re-called the 5' RACE reads with MiXCR, one entry per CDR3 protein. The sample lists approximately 150,000 distinct CDR3 sequences; around 4.4% were seen once. All receptors come from a female donor in good health.

This clonotype was detected many times. This chain connects TRBV12-5 to TRBJ2-2; a possible D gene is TRBD1 (6 bases). The CDR3 length is 15 residues. Germline CDR1 reads LGHNT; CDR2 reads FRNRAP. Trimming left V 3 bases short and J 5 bases short, with 13 bases between. The CDR3 sequence: CASGLGQPGTGELFF. The CDR3 nucleotides read TGTGCTAGTGGTTTAGGACAGCCCGGGACCGGGGAGCTGTTTTTT.

Ten or more counts support this clonotype. This chain links TRBV6-2 or TRBV6-3 with TRBJ2-5; D is uncertain. Trimming left V 0 bases short and J 6 bases short, with 8 bases between. Germline-derived CDR1 and CDR2 are MNHEY and SVGEGT. The CDR3 has 13 amino acids. CDR3 sequence reads: CASSYSALKTQYF. The CDR3 DNA reads TGTGCCAGCAGTTACTCGGCTCTGAAGACCCAGTACTTC.

At least ten counts were recorded for this clonotype. The chain carries TRBV12-3 or TRBV12-4 and TRBJ1-5; D unresolved. V lost 7 bases, J lost 4 bases, and 20 bases lay in between. The CDR3 has 16 residues. CDR3 DNA: TGTGCCAGCACTCTTAGACATGAGACTGGGAATCAGCCCCAGCATTTT. As protein: CASTLRHETGNQPQHF.

This clonotype was observed at least ten times. The gene calls are TRBV6-4 and TRBJ2-1, with 12 bases lining up with TRBD2. This CDR3 is 17 amino acids long. CDR1 MRHNA and CDR2 SNTAGT come from the germline V gene. V shed 4 bases, J shed 5 bases, and the junction held 9 bases outside the gene matches. CDR3 DNA sequence: TGTGCCAGCAGTGTCTCCCCTCTAGCGGGGGGGAACAATGAGCAGTTCTTC. Encoded protein: CASSVSPLAGGNNEQFF.

This clonotype was counted at least ten times. The chain joins TRBV15 to TRBJ2-7; D is tentatively TRBD1 or TRBD2 (6 bases each). Germline CDR1 is LNHNV and CDR2 is YYDKDF (reference sequence). The CDR3 is 12 residues long. V was shortened by 7 bases and J by 3 bases, with 10 bases between the two germline ends. CDR3 nucleotide sequence: TGTGCCACCAACAGGGAGGTCTACGAGCAGTACTTC. Amino acids: CATNREVYEQYF.

The genes are TRBV12-3 or TRBV12-4 and TRBJ1-5; 7 bases are a match to TRBD1. V was clipped by 5 bases and J by 9 bases; unmatched bases: 13. This CDR3 contains 15 residues. The CDR3 region is CASSPAGQGERPQHF. In DNA, the CDR3 is TGTGCCAGCAGTCCGGCAGGGCAGGGGGAACGGCCCCAGCATTTT.

The table lists this clonotype with many counts. The rearrangement joins TRBV12-3 or TRBV12-4 to TRBJ1-3; perhaps TRBD1 as D (5 bases). The CDR3 length is 16 residues. V was clipped by 10 bases and J by 1 base, with 20 bases between them. CDR3 sequence: CATQETRGQSGNTIYF. The CDR3 nucleotides read TGTGCCACCCAAGAAACAAGGGGCCAGTCTGGAAACACCATATATTTT.

In its sample, this clonotype was seen many times. This chain joins TRBV20-1 and TRBJ2-3; D gene ambiguous. In germline, CDR1 is DFQATT, CDR2 SNEGSKA (reference sequence). This CDR3 spans 14 amino acids. Trimming stripped 6 bases from V and 3 bases from J, with 16 bases between. The CDR3, as DNA: TGCAGTGCCCTGAGGAGATGGCGTACAGATACGCAGTATTTT. Amino acids: CSALRRWRTDTQYF.

This clonotype occurred many times. The J gene is TRBJ1-2, the V gene TRBV3-1; D gene unclear. The CDR3 length is 16 residues. Germline CDR1 is LGHDT and CDR2 is YNNKEL (reference sequence). Trimming stripped 5 bases from V and 4 bases from J, with 20 bases between. Written as DNA, the CDR3 is TGTGCCAGCAGCACGAACCCCTCGAACTCCCTCTATGGCTACACCTTC. It is translated as CASSTNPSNSLYGYTF.

This clonotype appeared many times. The DNA of the CDR3 is TGTGCCAGCAGTTTATTGGGGACTAGCGCCTACGAGCAGTACTTC. Translating gives CASSLLGTSAYEQYF. This chain joins TRBV28 and TRBJ2-7; 10 bases are a match to TRBD2. V was pared by 1 base and J by 2 bases, with 2 bases of the junction left unmatched. The germline gives CDR1 MDHEN, CDR2 SYDVKM. The CDR3 contains 15 residues.

This clonotype turned up a few times. This chain uses TRBV5-1 with TRBJ2-5; tentatively, D is TRBD2 (5 bases). This CDR3 has 14 residues. CDR1 is SGHRS, CDR2 YFSETQ, per germline. V lost 4 bases, J lost 3 bases, and 13 bases lay in between. CDR3 bases: TGCGCCAGCAGCCTTGGACGAGCGGAAGAGACCCAGTACTTC. Translation gives CASSLGRAEETQYF.

The table lists this clonotype with many counts. This sequence joins TRBV3-1 and TRBJ1-3; D gene uncertain. The V end was cut by 3 bases, the J end by 4 bases, with 7 bases between. This CDR3 has 13 amino acids. Germline-derived CDR1 and CDR2 are LGHDT and YNNKEL (reference sequence). In nucleotides, the CDR3 is TGTGCCAGCAGCCAGGACGTCGGAAACACCATATATTTT. It specifies CASSQDVGNTIYF.

This clonotype was found many times. CDR3 bases: TGTGCCAGCAGTCATCAGGAGGGGTACACTGAAGCTTTCTTT. Protein product: CASSHQEGYTEAFF. The chain couples TRBV6-5 to TRBJ1-1; TRBD1 is a possible D gene (5 bases). The CDR3 has 14 amino acids. With 5 bases removed from V and 3 bases from J, the gap between germline ends came to 13 bases. Per the germline V gene, CDR1 is MNHEY and CDR2 is SVGAGI.

Many counts were recorded for this clonotype. The chain employs TRBV19 and TRBJ2-3, with TRBD2 identical over 8 bases. Trimming cost V 4 bases and J 2 bases; bases outside gene matches: 11. The CDR3 has 17 amino acids. The V gene's germline CDR1 is LNHDA and CDR2 SQIVND (reference sequence). CDR3 in amino acids: CASSSDSGGTFTDTQYF. The CDR3 DNA reads as TGTGCCAGTAGTAGCGATTCGGGGGGGACCTTCACAGATACGCAGTATTTT.

This chain links TRBV30 with TRBJ1-1, with D possibly matching TRBD1 (6 bases). Trimming took off 2 bases at V and 4 bases at J, with 11 bases between the two ends. CDR1 is GTSNPN, CDR2 SVGIG, per germline (reference sequence). This CDR3 spans 13 amino acids. The CDR3 here is CAWSWGGGTEAFF. DNA for the CDR3: TGTGCCTGGAGTTGGGGAGGGGGCACTGAAGCTTTCTTT.

This clonotype was recorded at least ten times. The genes are TRBV30 and TRBJ1-6, with D possibly TRBD1 on 5 matching bases. Trimming took off 3 bases at V and 8 bases at J, with 11 bases between the two ends. Germline CDR1 and CDR2: GTSNPN and SVGIG (reference sequence). The CDR3 runs to 13 residues. The DNA of the CDR3 is TGTGCCTGGAGGGGGGGGAACTATTCACCCCTCCACTTT. Protein sequence: CAWRGGNYSPLHF.

About this clonotype itself: A clone one base away is much larger, so this may be a read error. The chain carries TRBV7-6 and TRBJ2-3; D perhaps matches TRBD2 (6 bases). In germline, CDR1 is SGHVS, CDR2 FNYEAQ. The V end was cut by 2 bases, the J end by 0 bases, with 15 bases between. The CDR3 spans 17 residues. As DNA, the CDR3 is TGTGCCAGCAGCTTATCCGCGGGACGAGACAGCACAGATACGCAGTATTTT. Translated: CASSLSAGRDSTDTQYF.

In the case of this clonotype: Just one base apart from a much larger clone, this may be a read error. The chain is built from TRBV27 and TRBJ1-1, with unresolved D. This CDR3 region has 13 residues. CDR1 is MNHEY and CDR2 is SMNVEV in the germline V gene (reference sequence). V was cut by 0 bases and J by 1 base, with 3 bases left in between. CDR3 amino acids: CASSLSWNTEAFF. The CDR3 bases are TGTGCCAGCAGTTTATCGTGGAACACTGAAGCTTTCTTT.

Ten or more counts support this clonotype. The chain has TRBV7-3 and TRBJ2-7; no firm D call. V lost 2 bases and J 6 bases, leaving 8 bases between the germline ends. CDR1 is SGHTA, CDR2 FQGTGA, per germline. CDR3 length: 12 amino acids. The CDR3 coding sequence is TGTGCCAGCAGCTTAGGAAGTGGCGAGCAGTACTTC. Its protein product is CASSLGSGEQYF.